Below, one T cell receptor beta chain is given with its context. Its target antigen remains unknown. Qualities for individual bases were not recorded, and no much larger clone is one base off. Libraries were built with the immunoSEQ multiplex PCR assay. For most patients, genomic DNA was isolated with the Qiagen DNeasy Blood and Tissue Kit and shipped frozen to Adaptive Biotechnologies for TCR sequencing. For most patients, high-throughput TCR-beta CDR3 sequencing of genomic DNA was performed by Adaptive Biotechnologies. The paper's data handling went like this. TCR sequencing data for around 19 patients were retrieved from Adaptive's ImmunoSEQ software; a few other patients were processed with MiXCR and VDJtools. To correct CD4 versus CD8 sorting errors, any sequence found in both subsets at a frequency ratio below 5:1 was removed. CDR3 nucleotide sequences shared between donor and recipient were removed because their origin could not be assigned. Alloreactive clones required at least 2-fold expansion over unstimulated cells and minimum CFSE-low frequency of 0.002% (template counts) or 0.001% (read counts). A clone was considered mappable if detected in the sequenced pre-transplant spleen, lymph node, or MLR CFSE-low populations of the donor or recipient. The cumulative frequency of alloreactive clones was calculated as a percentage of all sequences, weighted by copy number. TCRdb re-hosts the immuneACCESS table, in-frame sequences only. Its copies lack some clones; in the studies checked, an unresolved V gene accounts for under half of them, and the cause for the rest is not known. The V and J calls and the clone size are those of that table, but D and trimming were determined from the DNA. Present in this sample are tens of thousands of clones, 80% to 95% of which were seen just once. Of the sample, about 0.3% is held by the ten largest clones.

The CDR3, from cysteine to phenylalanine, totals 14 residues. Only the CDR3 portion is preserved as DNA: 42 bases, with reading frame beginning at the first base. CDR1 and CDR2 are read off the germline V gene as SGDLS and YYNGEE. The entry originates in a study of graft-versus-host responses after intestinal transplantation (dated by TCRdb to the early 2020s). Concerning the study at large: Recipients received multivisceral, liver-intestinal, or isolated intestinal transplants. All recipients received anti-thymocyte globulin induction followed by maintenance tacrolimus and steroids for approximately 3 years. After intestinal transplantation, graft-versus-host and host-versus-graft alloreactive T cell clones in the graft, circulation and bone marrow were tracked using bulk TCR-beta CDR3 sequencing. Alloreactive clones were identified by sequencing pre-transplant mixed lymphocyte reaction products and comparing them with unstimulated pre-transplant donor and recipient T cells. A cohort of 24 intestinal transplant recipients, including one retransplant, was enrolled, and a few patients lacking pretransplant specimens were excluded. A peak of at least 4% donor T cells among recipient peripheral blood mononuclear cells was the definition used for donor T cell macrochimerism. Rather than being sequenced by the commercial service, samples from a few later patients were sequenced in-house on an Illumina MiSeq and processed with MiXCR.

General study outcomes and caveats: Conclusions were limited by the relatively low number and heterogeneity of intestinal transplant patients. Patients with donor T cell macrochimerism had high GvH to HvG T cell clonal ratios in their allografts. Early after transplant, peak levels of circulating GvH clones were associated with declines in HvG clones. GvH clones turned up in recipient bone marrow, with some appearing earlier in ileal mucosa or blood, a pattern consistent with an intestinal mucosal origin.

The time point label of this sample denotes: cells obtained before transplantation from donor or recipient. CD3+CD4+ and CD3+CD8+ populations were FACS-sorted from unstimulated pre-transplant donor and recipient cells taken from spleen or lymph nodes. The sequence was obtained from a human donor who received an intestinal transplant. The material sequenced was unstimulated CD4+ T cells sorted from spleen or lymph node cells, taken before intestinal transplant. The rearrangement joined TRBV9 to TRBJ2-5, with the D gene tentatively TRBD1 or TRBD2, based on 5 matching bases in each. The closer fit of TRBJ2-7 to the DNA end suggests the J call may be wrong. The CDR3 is CASSVGVGAYEQYF. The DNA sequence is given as TGTGCCAGCAGCGTGGGGGTGGGGGCCTACGAGCAGTACTTC.